This T cell receptor (beta chain) was sequenced in a study of naive and memory T cell subsets. This clonotype was counted a few times. Two oligonucleotides, mixed equimolar, formed the beta constant-region primer covering TRBC1 and TRBC2. Using its own MiXCR run on the UMI-ligation and nested PCR reads, TCRdb lists one record per CDR3 protein. The data hold more than 35,000 distinct CDR3 sequences, with more than 10% observed a single time. Trimming took 6 bases from V and 6 from J; bases not matched to a gene: 7. CDR3 length equals 15 residues. Germline V gives CDR1 SNHLY, CDR2 FYNNEI. Material: effector memory CD4+ T cells from blood. Subset noted: effector memory, CD45RA- CD27-. The chain is built from TRBV2 and TRBJ2-2; 10 bases agree with TRBD1. This clonotype was obtained from a human donor in good health. The CDR3 sequence: CASRGDRGPAGELFF. Written as DNA, the CDR3 is TGTGCCAGCAGGGGGGACAGGGGCCCGGCCGGGGAGCTGTTTTTT. Filled out from reference TRBV2 and TRBJ2-2, the complete variable domain reads EPEVTQTPSHQVTQMGQEVILRCVPISNHLYFYWYRQILGQKVEFLVSFYNNEISEKSEIFDDQFSVERPDGSNFTLKIRSTKLEDSAMYFCASRGDRGPAGELFFGEGSRLTVL.